Below, 2 T cell receptor beta chains from the same sample are listed, as sequenced in a study of CD8+ T cells in alopecia areata (dated 2018 in TCRdb). The library was made by the immunoSEQ multiplex PCR assay. RNA was extracted from all samples and reverse transcribed into cDNA as template for TCR sequencing. TCRdb's version of the immuneACCESS table is confined to in-frame rearrangements and falls short of the full clone set. An unresolved V gene accounts for under half of the shortfall where checked; the remainder is of unknown origin. The sample table holds 90,000 to 100,000 clones, of which about 64% were seen once. Of the sample, 15% to 17% falls within the top ten clones. The time point label for this specimen denotes: less than five weeks on oral tofacitinib. This specimen's treatment or condition label, interpreted: oral pan-JAK inhibitor, 5-10 mg twice daily. Sequences were derived from CD8+ T cells sorted from blood, sampled at week 4, from a patient treated with tofacitinib. The receptors were sampled from a human donor with alopecia areata.

This clone was recorded a few times. V gene TRBV29-1 combines with J gene TRBJ2-5, with 9 bases identical to TRBD2. The CDR3 runs to 17 residues. CDR1 and CDR2 from the germline V gene are SQVTM and ANQGSEA. Trimming removed 3 bases from V and 1 base from J; junction bases left unmatched: 12. CDR3 sequence: CSVDSGLATTFQETQYF. For the CDR3, the DNA is TGCAGCGTTGATTCGGGACTAGCCACGACGTTCCAAGAGACCCAGTACTTC.

This clone turned up a few times. The rearrangement links TRBV7-9 to TRBJ1-1; TRBD1 matches at 9 bases. This CDR3 has 14 amino acids. V was pared by 4 bases and J by 1 base, with 1 base of the junction left unmatched. CDR1 and CDR2 (germline): SEHNR, FQNEAQ (reference sequence). CDR3 in amino acids: CASSSTGGNTEAFF. DNA of the CDR3: TGTGCCAGCAGCTCGACAGGGGGGAACACTGAAGCTTTCTTT.